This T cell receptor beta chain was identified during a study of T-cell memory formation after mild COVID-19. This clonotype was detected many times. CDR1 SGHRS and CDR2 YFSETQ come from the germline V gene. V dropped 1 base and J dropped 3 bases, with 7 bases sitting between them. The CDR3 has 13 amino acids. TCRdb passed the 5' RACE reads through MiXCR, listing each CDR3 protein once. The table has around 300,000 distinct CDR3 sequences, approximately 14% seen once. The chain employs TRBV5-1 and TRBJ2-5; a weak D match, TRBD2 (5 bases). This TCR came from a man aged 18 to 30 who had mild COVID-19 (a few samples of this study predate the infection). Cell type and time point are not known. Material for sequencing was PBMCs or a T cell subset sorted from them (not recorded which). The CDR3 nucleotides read TGCGCCAGCAGCTTGTTGAGGGAAGAGACCCAGTACTTC. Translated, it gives CASSLLREETQYF. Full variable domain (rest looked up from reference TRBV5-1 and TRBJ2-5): KAGVTQTPRYLIKTRGQQVTLSCSPISGHRSVSWYQQTPGQGLQFLFEYFSETQRNKGNFPGRFSGRQFSNSRSEMNVSTLELGDSALYLCASSLLREETQYFGPGTRLLVL.